Below are 23 T cell receptor beta chains sequenced from a single sample in a study of blood T cell repertoires in COVID-19. Generated by immunoSEQ multiplex PCR, the TCRdb table keeps only in-frame clones and is missing some. The table includes about 140,000 clones, about 80% detected once. Sequencing input: peripheral blood. These receptors originate from a man in his sixties or seventies who had recovered from COVID-19.

The chain employs TRBV10-2 and TRBJ2-2; 11 bases line up with TRBD1. CDR3 length: 14 amino acids. After removal of 7 bases from V and 4 bases from J, the junction contained 2 bases not matched to a gene. Germline V gene sequence: CDR1 WSHSY, CDR2 SAAADI. In DNA, the CDR3 is TGCGCCAGCAAGGGACAGGGGGGCACCGGGGAGCTGTTTTTT. Protein product: CASKGQGGTGELFF.

The chain uses TRBV12-5 and TRBJ2-2; 12 bases fit TRBD1. V was clipped by 6 bases and J by 10 bases; unmatched bases: 6. The CDR3 contains 14 residues. Germline V gene sequence: CDR1 LGHNT, CDR2 FRNRAP. The CDR3 loop is CASGSGTGGEELFF. The CDR3 bases are TGTGCTAGTGGCTCCGGGACAGGGGGCGAGGAGCTGTTTTTT.

This chain links TRBV27 with TRBJ2-7, with 9 bases that match TRBD2. The junction had 9 bases not matched to a gene; V was cut back by 4 bases and J by 5 bases. Germline loops: CDR1 MNHEY, CDR2 SMNVEV (reference sequence). This CDR3 comprises 15 residues. CDR3 region: CASSSIAGDPHEQYF. CDR3 in DNA: TGTGCCAGCAGTTCCATAGCGGGAGATCCCCACGAGCAGTACTTC.

The chain is built from TRBV10-1 and TRBJ2-1, with D possibly TRBD2 on 5 matching bases. The V and J ends lost 1 base and 7 bases respectively, with 11 bases between them. The CDR3 sequence is 14 residues long. The germline V gene has CDR1 WNHNN and CDR2 SYGVQD (reference sequence). The CDR3 DNA follows: TGCGCCAGCAGTGAGTATGTGACGGGGAATGAGCAGTTCTTC. This translates into CASSEYVTGNEQFF.

This clone showed up many times. The CDR3 bases are TGTGCCAGTAGTATAGATCTATGGGACAGGGGAGGCAATCAGCCCCAGCATTTT. Amino acid sequence: CASSIDLWDRGGNQPQHF. The rearrangement joins TRBV19 to TRBJ1-5; TRBD1 matches 10 bases. V trimming: 0 bases; J trimming: 2 bases; junction bases outside the gene matches: 7. The V gene's germline CDR1 is LNHDA and CDR2 SQIVND (reference sequence). The CDR3 totals 18 residues.

This clone was counted a single time. The chain joins TRBV2 to TRBJ2-5; D is perhaps TRBD2 (5 bases). There are 14 residues in the CDR3. The V end lost 6 bases, the J end lost 5 bases, and 16 bases lay between the germline ends. CDR1 SNHLY and CDR2 FYNNEI come from the germline V gene. The CDR3 DNA reads TGTGCCAGCAGCGGGCTAACTAGATCCGAGACCCAGTACTTC. As protein: CASSGLTRSETQYF.

This chain uses TRBV19 with TRBJ1-2; the D gene is possibly TRBD1 (6 bases). Trimming left V 7 bases short and J 6 bases short, with 9 bases between. The CDR3 extends over 11 amino acids. CDR1 and CDR2 (germline): LNHDA, SQIVND (reference sequence). CDR3: CASIAGDGYTF. Written as DNA, the CDR3 is TGTGCCAGTATAGCAGGGGATGGCTACACCTTC.

The chain carries TRBV4-1 and TRBJ2-2; 12 nucleotides line up with TRBD2. The germline gives CDR1 MGHRA, CDR2 YSYEKL. The trim removed 5 bases at V and 3 bases at J, leaving 7 bases unmatched. The CDR3 has 17 amino acids. In nucleotides, the CDR3 is TGCGCCAGCAGCTCTTGGACTAGCGGGAAGGACACCGGGGAGCTGTTTTTT. This sequence encodes CASSSWTSGKDTGELFF.

The chain combines TRBV5-1 with TRBJ1-4; unclear D gene. V lost 1 base to trimming and J lost 8 bases, with 9 bases between them. The CDR3 has 13 amino acids. Germline V gives CDR1 SGHRS, CDR2 YFSETQ. In nucleotides, the CDR3 is TGCGCCAGCAGCTTGCGAGGCGGCGAAAAACTGTTTTTT. Amino acids: CASSLRGGEKLFF.

The genes are TRBV2 and TRBJ2-1, with 11 nucleotides matching TRBD2. CDR1 is SNHLY, CDR2 FYNNEI, per germline. The V and J ends lost 7 bases and 5 bases, in that order; junction bases with no gene match: 7. This CDR3 is 15 amino acids long. As DNA, the CDR3 is TGTGCCAGCACTAAACGGGGACTAGCGGACAATGAGCAGTTCTTC. Translated: CASTKRGLADNEQFF.

V usage is TRBV7-9 and J usage is TRBJ2-7; D is possibly TRBD1 (6 bases). Trimming removed 1 base from V and 9 bases from J, with 13 bases in between. The germline gives CDR1 SEHNR, CDR2 FQNEAQ (reference sequence). This CDR3 comprises 13 residues. The CDR3 here is CASSLGWGQRQYF. CDR3 nucleotides: TGTGCCAGCAGCTTAGGCTGGGGGCAGAGGCAGTACTTC.

The V and J genes are TRBV27 and TRBJ2-1; D is uncertain. The CDR3 consists of 13 residues. Looked up from germline, CDR1 is MNHEY and CDR2 is SMNVEV (reference sequence). V was trimmed by 2 bases and J by 5 bases, leaving 7 bases between them. The CDR3 reads CASSLTRDNEQFF. CDR3 sequence (DNA): TGTGCCAGCAGTTTAACCCGAGACAATGAGCAGTTCTTC.

The rearrangement joins TRBV7-2 to TRBJ2-2; D is unclear. The CDR3 is made up of 14 amino acids. V lost 1 base to trimming and J lost 8 bases, with 11 bases between them. The germline CDR1 and CDR2 sequences are SGHTA and FQGNSA. The CDR3 reads CASSLDRVGGELFF. Here the CDR3 DNA reads TGTGCCAGCAGCTTAGATCGGGTTGGAGGGGAGCTGTTTTTT.

This clone came up a few times. The chain employs TRBV27 and TRBJ1-6; TRBD1 aligns across 8 bases. CDR3 length equals 14 residues. With V trimmed by 5 bases and J by 8 bases, 5 bases remained unmatched. Germline V gene sequence: CDR1 MNHEY, CDR2 SMNVEV (reference sequence). Here the CDR3 DNA reads TGTGCCAGCAGTCTCAAGACAGGGGATTCACCCCTCCACTTT. Amino acid sequence: CASSLKTGDSPLHF.

The chain joins TRBV9 to TRBJ1-3; 7 bases match TRBD1. The length of the CDR3 is 16 residues. Germline V gene sequence: CDR1 SGDLS, CDR2 YYNGEE. J was trimmed by 3 bases and V by 0 bases; bases with no gene match: 6. The CDR3 sequence is CASSVVAGGFGNTIYF. CDR3 in DNA: TGTGCCAGCAGCGTAGTGGCAGGGGGTTTTGGAAACACCATATATTTT.

The table lists this clone with a count of one. The rearrangement joins TRBV4-1 to TRBJ2-1; 8 bases match TRBD1. Germline V CDR1 and CDR2: MGHRA, YSYEKL. The CDR3 length is 14 residues. V trimming: 4 bases; J trimming: 7 bases; junction bases outside the gene matches: 6. CDR3 sequence (DNA): TGCGCCAGCAGCCTAAGGACAGGGCTGAATGAGCAGTTCTTC. Translating gives CASSLRTGLNEQFF.

The chain joins TRBV6-2 or TRBV6-3 to TRBJ2-1; perhaps TRBD1 as D (5 bases). Deletions cut 6 bases from V and 0 bases from J, with 12 bases between. The CDR3 contains 15 residues. CDR1 is MNHEY and CDR2 is SVGEGT in the germline V gene. In DNA, the CDR3 is TGTGCCAGCAGCCCCGCCAGGGTCTCCTACAATGAGCAGTTCTTC. This codes for CASSPARVSYNEQFF.

The chain recombines TRBV4-3 with TRBJ2-7, with D maybe TRBD1 (6 bases). The CDR3 runs 15 residues. V was clipped by 0 bases and J by 3 bases, with 12 bases between them. Germline CDR1 and CDR2: LGHNA and YSLEER. The chain's CDR3 is CASSQDPGTHYEQYF. CDR3 bases: TGCGCCAGCAGCCAAGATCCCGGGACACACTACGAGCAGTACTTC.

The sample holds one count of this clone. The gene calls are TRBV6-4 and TRBJ2-2; D gene unclear. V lost 2 bases and J 3 bases, leaving 4 bases between the germline ends. Germline V gene data show CDR1 as MRHNA and CDR2 as SNTAGT. This CDR3 comprises 13 residues. CDR3 nucleotides: TGTGCCAGCAGTGACCCATACACCGGGGAGCTGTTTTTT. As protein: CASSDPYTGELFF.

The rearrangement links TRBV5-5 to TRBJ1-5; D possibly corresponds to TRBD1 (6 bases). The V end was cut by 3 bases, the J end by 9 bases, with 13 bases between. Germline CDR1 and CDR2: SGHKS and YYEKEE (reference sequence). This CDR3 is built from 13 residues. CDR3 coding DNA: TGTGCCAGCAGCTGGGAACAGGGCCTGCCCCAGCATTTT. This sequence encodes CASSWEQGLPQHF.

This rearrangement joins TRBV4-1 to TRBJ1-4, with TRBD1 as a possible D gene (5 bases). Trimming removed 1 base at V and 0 bases at J, with 15 bases between. Germline CDR1 MGHRA, CDR2 YSYEKL. The CDR3 runs 18 residues. CDR3 DNA: TGCGCCAGCAGCCAAGGGAGGGGCAGAGGCCCAACTAATGAAAAACTGTTTTTT. It translates to CASSQGRGRGPTNEKLFF.

This chain joins TRBV10-3 and TRBJ2-7; D uncertain. Trimming took 3 bases from V and 6 from J, leaving 12 bases between them. The CDR3 runs 13 residues. The V gene's germline CDR1 is ENHRY and CDR2 SYGVKD. The CDR3 nucleotides read TGTGCCATCAGTGATTCCCGGCAGGCCGAGCAGTACTTC. This gives the protein CAISDSRQAEQYF.

This chain uses TRBV23-1 with TRBJ2-6; D is unresolved. TRBV23-1 is flagged as an ORF with uncertain function. The length of the CDR3 is 19 residues. V was cut by 7 bases and J by 0 bases, with 22 bases left in between. The CDR3 sequence: CASTRGVLAQNSGANVLTF. DNA of the CDR3: TGCGCCAGCACCCGAGGCGTCCTGGCTCAGAACTCTGGGGCCAACGTCCTGACTTTC.